This T cell receptor beta chain was sequenced in a study of blood T cell repertoires in COVID-19. Across the whole study: The origin of the acute and convalescent COVID-19 samples was the United States, Italy and Spain. T cells, B-cell-depleted T cells, or PBMCs supplied cDNA or gDNA.

This CDR3 is built from 16 residues. The germline V gene encodes CDR1 LGHNA and CDR2 YNFKEQ. V was pared by 0 bases and J by 7 bases, with 6 bases of the junction left unmatched. The method was immunoSEQ multiplex PCR; TCRdb's version includes in-frame clones alone and lacks a portion of them. The sample lists about 42,000 clones, more than 70% seen once, with approximately 4% in the top ten. In its sample, this clone is medium-sized. The receptor comes from a human donor in a cohort sampled during active COVID-19. The J gene is TRBJ1-6, the V gene TRBV4-2; the match to TRBD1 covers 7 bases. Sequencing was carried out using peripheral blood. The CDR3 nucleotides are TGTGCCAGCAGCCAAGAATATGGGGACAGAAATTCACCCCTCCACTTT. Its protein product is CASSQEYGDRNSPLHF.